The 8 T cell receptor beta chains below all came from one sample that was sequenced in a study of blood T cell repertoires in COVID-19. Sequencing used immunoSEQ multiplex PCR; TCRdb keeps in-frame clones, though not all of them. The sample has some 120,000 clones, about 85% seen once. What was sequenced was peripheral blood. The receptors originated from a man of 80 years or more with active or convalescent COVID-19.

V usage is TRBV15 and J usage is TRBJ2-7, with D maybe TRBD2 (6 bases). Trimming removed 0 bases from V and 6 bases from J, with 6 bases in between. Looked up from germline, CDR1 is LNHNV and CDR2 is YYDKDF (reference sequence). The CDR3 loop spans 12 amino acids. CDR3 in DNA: TGTGCCACCAGCAGAGACGGGAGCGAGCAGTACTTC. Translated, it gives CATSRDGSEQYF.

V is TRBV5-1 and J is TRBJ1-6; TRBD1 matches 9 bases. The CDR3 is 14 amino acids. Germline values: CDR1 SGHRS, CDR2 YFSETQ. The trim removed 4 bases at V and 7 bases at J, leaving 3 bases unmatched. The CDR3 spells CASSTDRGNSPLHF. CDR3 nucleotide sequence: TGCGCCAGCAGCACCGACAGGGGGAATTCACCCCTCCACTTT.

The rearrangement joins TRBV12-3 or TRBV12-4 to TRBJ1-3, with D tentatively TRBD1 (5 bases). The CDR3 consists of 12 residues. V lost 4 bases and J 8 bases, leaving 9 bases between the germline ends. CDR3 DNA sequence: TGTGCCAGCAGTTCTGACAGTTACACCATATATTTT. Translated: CASSSDSYTIYF.

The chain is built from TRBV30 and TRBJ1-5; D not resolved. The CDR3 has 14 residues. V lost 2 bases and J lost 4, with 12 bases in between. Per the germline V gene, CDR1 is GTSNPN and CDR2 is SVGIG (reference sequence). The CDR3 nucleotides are TGTGCCTGGAGTCAGGCAGTCGGTAATCAGCCCCAGCATTTT. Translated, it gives CAWSQAVGNQPQHF.

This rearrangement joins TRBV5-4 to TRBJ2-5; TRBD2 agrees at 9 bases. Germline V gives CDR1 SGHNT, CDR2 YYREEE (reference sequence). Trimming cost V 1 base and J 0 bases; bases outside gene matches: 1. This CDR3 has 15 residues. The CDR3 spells CASSLKRGDQETQYF. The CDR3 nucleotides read TGTGCCAGCAGCTTGAAGCGGGGGGACCAAGAGACCCAGTACTTC.

The CDR3 reads CASSQDPGITYEQYF. In DNA form, the CDR3 reads TGCGCCAGCAGCCAAGACCCAGGGATAACCTACGAGCAGTACTTC. This chain joins TRBV4-3 and TRBJ2-7; the D gene is possibly TRBD1 (5 bases). The CDR3 sequence is 15 residues long. Germline-derived CDR1 and CDR2 are LGHNA and YSLEER. Trimming took 0 bases from V and 2 from J, leaving 11 bases between them.

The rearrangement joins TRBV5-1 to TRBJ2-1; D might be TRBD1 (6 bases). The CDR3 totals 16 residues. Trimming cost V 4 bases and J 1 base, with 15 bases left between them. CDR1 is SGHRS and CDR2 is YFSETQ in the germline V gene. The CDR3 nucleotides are TGCGCCAGCAGCCTCCTCAGGGGAGTATCCTACAATGAGCAGTTCTTC. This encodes CASSLLRGVSYNEQFF.

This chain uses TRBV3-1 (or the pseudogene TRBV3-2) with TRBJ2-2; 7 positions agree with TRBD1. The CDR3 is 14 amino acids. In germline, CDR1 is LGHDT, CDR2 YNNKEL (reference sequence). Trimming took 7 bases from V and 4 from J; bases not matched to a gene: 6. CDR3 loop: CASTRDSPTGELFF. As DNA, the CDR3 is TGTGCCAGCACCCGGGACAGTCCCACCGGGGAGCTGTTTTTT.